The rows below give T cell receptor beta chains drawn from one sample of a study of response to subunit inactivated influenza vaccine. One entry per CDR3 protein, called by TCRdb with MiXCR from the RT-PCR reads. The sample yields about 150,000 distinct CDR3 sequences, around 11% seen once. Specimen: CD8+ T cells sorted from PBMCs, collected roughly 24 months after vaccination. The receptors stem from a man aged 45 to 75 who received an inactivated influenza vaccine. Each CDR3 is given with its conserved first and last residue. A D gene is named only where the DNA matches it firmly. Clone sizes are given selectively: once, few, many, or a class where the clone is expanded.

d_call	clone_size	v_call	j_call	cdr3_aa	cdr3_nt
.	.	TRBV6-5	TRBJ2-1	CASSSPSGGFNEQFF	TGTGCCAGCAGTTCCCCGTCCGGGGGCTTCAATGAGCAGTTCTTC
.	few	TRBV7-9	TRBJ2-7	CASSLPLRNEQYF	TGTGCCAGCAGCCTCCCACTTAGGAACGAGCAGTACTTC
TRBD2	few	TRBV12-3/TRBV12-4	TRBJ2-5	CASSTRTSGDLQETQYF	TGTGCCAGCAGTACCCGGACTAGCGGAGACCTACAAGAGACCCAGTACTTC
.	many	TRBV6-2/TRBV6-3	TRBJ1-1	CASSYFGDSAEAFF	TGTGCCAGCAGTTACTTTGGGGATTCCGCTGAAGCTTTCTTT
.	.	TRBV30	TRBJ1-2	CAWSGRALNGYTF	TGTGCCTGGAGCGGGAGGGCCTTAAATGGCTACACCTTC
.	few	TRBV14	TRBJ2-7	CASSQVGLALSYEQYF	TGTGCCAGCAGCCAAGTCGGGCTAGCGTTATCCTACGAGCAGTACTTC
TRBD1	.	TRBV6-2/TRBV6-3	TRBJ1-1	CASSYSRDRPMNTEAFF	TGTGCCAGCAGTTACTCCCGGGACAGACCTATGAACACTGAAGCTTTCTTT
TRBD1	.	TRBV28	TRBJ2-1	CASSVRDRVFSYNEQFF	TGTGCCAGCAGTGTCCGGGACAGGGTCTTCTCCTACAATGAGCAGTTCTTC
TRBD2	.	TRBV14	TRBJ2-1	CASSLRLAGAHEQFF	TGTGCCAGCAGCCTCCGACTAGCGGGGGCGCATGAGCAGTTCTTC
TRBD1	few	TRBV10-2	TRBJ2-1	CASSDRTGAWNEQFF	TGCGCCAGCAGTGATCGTACAGGGGCCTGGAATGAGCAGTTCTTC
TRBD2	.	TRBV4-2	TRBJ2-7	CASSQETSGSYEQYF	TGTGCCAGCAGCCAAGAAACTAGCGGCTCCTACGAGCAGTACTTC
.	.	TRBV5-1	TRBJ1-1	CASSFGICTEAFF	TGCGCCAGCAGCTTCGGGATTTGCACTGAAGCTTTCTTT
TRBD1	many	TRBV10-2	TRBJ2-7	CASSEGTAVYEQYF	TGCGCCAGCAGTGAAGGGACAGCCGTTTACGAGCAGTACTTC
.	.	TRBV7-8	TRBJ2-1	CASSLRSAGLPYNEQFF	TGTGCCAGCAGCTTAAGATCGGCGGGTCTCCCCTACAATGAGCAGTTCTTC
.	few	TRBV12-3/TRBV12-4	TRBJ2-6	CASSPLDSGANVLTF	TGTGCCAGCAGTCCCCTTGACTCTGGGGCCAACGTCCTGACTTTC
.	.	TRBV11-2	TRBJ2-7	CASSLSSFHEQYF	TGTGCCAGCAGCTTAAGCAGTTTCCACGAGCAGTACTTC
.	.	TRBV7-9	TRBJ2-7	CASSTYGGAEEQYF	TGTGCCAGCAGCACATATGGGGGGGCTGAAGAGCAGTACTTC
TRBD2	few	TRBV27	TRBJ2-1	CASSFLGLGLAGDSEQFF	TGTGCCAGCAGTTTTTTGGGACTAGGGCTAGCGGGAGATAGTGAGCAGTTCTTC
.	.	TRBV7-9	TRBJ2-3	CASSSDWDSTDTQYF	TGTGCCAGCAGCTCGGACTGGGACAGCACAGATACGCAGTATTTT
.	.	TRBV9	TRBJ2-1	CASSVHNEQFF	TGTGCCAGCAGCGTCCACAATGAGCAGTTCTTC
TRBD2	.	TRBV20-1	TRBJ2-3	CSATGLAGVLDTQYF	TGCAGTGCTACTGGACTAGCGGGAGTCTTGGATACGCAGTATTTT
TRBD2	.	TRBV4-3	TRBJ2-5	CASSQGLALKETQYF	TGCGCCAGCAGCCAAGGACTAGCGCTGAAAGAGACCCAGTACTTC
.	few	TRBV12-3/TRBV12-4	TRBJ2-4	CASSFRVGIQYF	TGTGCCAGCAGTTTTAGGGTGGGCATTCAGTACTTC
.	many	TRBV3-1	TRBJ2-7	CASSQDSRGSYEQYF	TGTGCCAGCAGCCAAGATAGTCGAGGTTCCTACGAGCAGTACTTC
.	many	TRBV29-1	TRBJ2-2	CSVEAGRSTGELFF	TGCAGCGTTGAAGCGGGACGCTCTACCGGGGAGCTGTTTTTT
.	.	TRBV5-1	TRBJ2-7	CASSLEGQSYEQYF	TGCGCCAGCAGCTTGGAAGGGCAGAGCTACGAGCAGTACTTC
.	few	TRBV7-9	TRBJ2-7	CASSLDQGGSYEQYF	TGTGCCAGCAGCTTAGACCAGGGGGGGTCCTACGAGCAGTACTTC
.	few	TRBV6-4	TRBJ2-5	CASRVEDLETQYF	TGTGCCAGCAGGGTGGAGGACCTGGAGACCCAGTACTTC
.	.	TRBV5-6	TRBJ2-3	CASSRGWGTDTQYF	TGTGCCAGCAGCCGAGGCTGGGGCACAGATACGCAGTATTTT
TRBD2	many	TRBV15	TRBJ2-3	CATSRDPSGLTDTQYF	TGTGCCACCAGCAGAGATCCTAGCGGGCTCACAGATACGCAGTATTTT
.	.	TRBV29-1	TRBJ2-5	CSENTRETQYF	TGCAGCGAGAATACACGAGAGACCCAGTACTTC
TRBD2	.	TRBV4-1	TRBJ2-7	CASSQFAGDEDEQYF	TGCGCCAGCAGCCAATTCGCGGGGGACGAAGACGAGCAGTACTTC
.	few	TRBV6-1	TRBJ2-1	CASRDPARYNEQFF	TGTGCCAGCAGGGATCCAGCACGATACAATGAGCAGTTCTTC
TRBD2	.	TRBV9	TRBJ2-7	CASSVDLLAGNEQYF	TGTGCCAGCAGCGTAGATCTCTTAGCGGGTAACGAGCAGTACTTC
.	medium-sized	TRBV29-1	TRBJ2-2	CSVPFRGTGELFF	TGCAGCGTTCCTTTCCGCGGCACCGGGGAGCTGTTTTTT
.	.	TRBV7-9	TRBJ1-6	CASSLAQGVDSPLHF	TGTGCCAGCAGCTTAGCTCAAGGGGTGGATTCACCCCTCCACTTT
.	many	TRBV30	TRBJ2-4	CATGGRGNRKNIQYF	TGTGCCACCGGGGGCAGAGGAAACCGCAAAAACATTCAGTACTTC
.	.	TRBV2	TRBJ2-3	CASIGPPVPDTQYF	TGTGCCAGCATTGGGCCGCCGGTTCCAGATACGCAGTATTTT
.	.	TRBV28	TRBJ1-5	CASNRQSNQPQHF	TGTGCCAGCAACCGGCAGAGCAATCAGCCCCAGCATTTT
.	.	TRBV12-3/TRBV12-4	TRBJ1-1	CASSLGGRAFF	TGTGCCAGCAGTTTAGGGGGAAGAGCTTTCTTT
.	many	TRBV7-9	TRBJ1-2	CASSLDNSGFGYTF	TGTGCCAGCAGCTTAGATAACAGCGGCTTTGGCTACACCTTC
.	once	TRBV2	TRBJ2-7	CASAHTYEQYF	TGTGCCAGCGCTCACACCTACGAGCAGTACTTC
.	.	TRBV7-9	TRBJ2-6	CASSKQGSGANVLTF	TGTGCCAGCAGCAAACAAGGCTCTGGGGCCAACGTCCTGACTTTC
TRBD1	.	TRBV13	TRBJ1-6	CASGDRGNTPLHF	TGTGCCAGCGGCGACAGGGGTAATACACCCCTCCACTTT
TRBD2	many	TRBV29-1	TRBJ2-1	CSVEEALAGSLINEQFF	TGCAGCGTTGAAGAGGCCCTAGCGGGAAGTTTAATAAATGAGCAGTTCTTC
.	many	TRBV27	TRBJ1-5	CASSIDSNQPQHF	TGTGCCAGCAGTATTGATAGCAATCAGCCCCAGCATTTT
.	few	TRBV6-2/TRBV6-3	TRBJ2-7	CASSYNVVEGLPNYYEQYF	TGTGCCAGCAGTTACAACGTCGTGGAAGGACTCCCCAACTACTACGAGCAGTACTTC